This TCR beta chain was documented in a study of cytomegalovirus exposure and HLA in healthy donors. Study-level results: Across all donors, roughly uniform sequencing depth was an assumption of the presence/absence analyses. A later analysis showed HLA-associated TCR beta chains outstripping equally common others in clonal expansion.

The CDR3 covers 15 residues. V was shortened by 7 bases and J by 2 bases, with 18 bases between the two germline ends. Germline CDR1 and CDR2: MDHEN and SYDVKM. The count of this clone is one. What it recognizes is unknown. This PCR relied on a set of 60 Vbeta primers and 13 Jbeta primers. Sequencing was performed with immunoSEQ multiplex PCR; in TCRdb, only in-frame clones are kept and a portion is missing. The data contain about 93,000 clones, about four fifths of them singletons. The V and J genes are TRBV28 and TRBJ2-7; tentatively, D is TRBD2 (7 bases). Sequenced: PBMCs. This TCR derives from a man aged 25 to 45 in good health and CMV-seronegative. In nucleotides, the CDR3 is TGTGCCAGCACCATTCGGGGGGCTATCACCTACGAGCAGTACTTC. Its translation: CASTIRGAITYEQYF. The entire variable domain, with the rest obtained from reference TRBV28 and TRBJ2-7, is as follows: DVKVTQSSRYLVKRTGEKVFLECVQDMDHENMFWYRQDPGLGLRLIYFSYDVKMKEKGDIPEGYSVSREKKERFSLILESASTNQTSMYLCASTIRGAITYEQYFGPGTRLTVT.